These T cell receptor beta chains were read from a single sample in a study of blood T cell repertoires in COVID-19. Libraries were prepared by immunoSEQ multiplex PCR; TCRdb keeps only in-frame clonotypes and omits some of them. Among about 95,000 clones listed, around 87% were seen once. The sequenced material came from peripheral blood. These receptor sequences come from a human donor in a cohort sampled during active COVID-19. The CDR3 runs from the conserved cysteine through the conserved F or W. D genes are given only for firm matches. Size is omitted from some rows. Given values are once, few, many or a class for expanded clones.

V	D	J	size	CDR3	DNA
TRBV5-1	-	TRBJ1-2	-	CASSLELSGYGYTF	TGCGCCAGCAGCTTGGAATTGAGCGGCTATGGCTACACCTTC
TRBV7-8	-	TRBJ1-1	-	CASSLSLLNTEAFF	TGTGCCAGCAGCTTAAGCCTCCTGAACACTGAAGCTTTCTTT
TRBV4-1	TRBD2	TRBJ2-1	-	CASSQVFGTSERFF	TGCGCCAGCAGCCAAGTCTTTGGGACTAGCGAGCGATTCTTC
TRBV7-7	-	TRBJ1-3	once	CASSSYGGNTIYF	TGTGCTAGCAGCTCTTACGGTGGAAACACCATATATTTT
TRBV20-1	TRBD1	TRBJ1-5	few	CSASRPDRLNQPQHF	TGCAGTGCTAGTCGCCCGGACAGGCTCAATCAGCCCCAGCATTTT
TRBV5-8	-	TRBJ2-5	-	CASIPEGARLWETQYF	TGTGCCAGCATCCCAGAGGGAGCCCGCCTGTGGGAGACCCAGTACTTC
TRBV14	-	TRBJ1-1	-	CASSPLGGMNTEAFF	TGTGCCAGCAGCCCTCTAGGAGGGATGAACACTGAAGCTTTCTTT
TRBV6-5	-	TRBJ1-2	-	CASSPDRIFFTF	TGTGCCAGCAGCCCCGACAGGATCTTCTTCACCTTC
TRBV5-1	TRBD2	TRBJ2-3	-	CASSLEPSGARATQYF	TGCGCCAGCAGCTTGGAGCCTAGCGGGGCACGGGCTACGCAGTATTTT
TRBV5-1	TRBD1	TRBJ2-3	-	CASSPPTGMGTDTQYF	TGCGCCAGCAGCCCACCGACAGGGATGGGCACAGATACGCAGTATTTT
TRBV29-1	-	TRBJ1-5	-	CSVGQGNSQPQHF	TGCAGCGTTGGTCAGGGGAATAGTCAGCCCCAGCATTTT
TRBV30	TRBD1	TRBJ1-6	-	CAWNLGDRFLGSPLHF	TGTGCCTGGAATTTGGGGGACAGATTTTTGGGTTCACCCCTCCACTTT
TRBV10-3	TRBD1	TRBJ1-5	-	CAISDSGGRNQPQHF	TGTGCCATCAGTGATTCAGGGGGCCGCAATCAGCCCCAGCATTTT
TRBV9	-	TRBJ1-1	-	CASSVVLNTEAFF	TGTGCCAGCAGCGTAGTATTAAACACTGAAGCTTTCTTT
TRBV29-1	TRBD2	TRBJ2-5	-	CSVGPLAGQETQYF	TGCAGCGTTGGCCCACTAGCGGGCCAAGAGACCCAGTACTTC
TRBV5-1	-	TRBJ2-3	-	CASSLDGGIGTDTQYF	TGCGCCAGCAGCTTGGATGGGGGGATCGGCACAGATACGCAGTATTTT
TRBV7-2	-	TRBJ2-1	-	CASSHPLGGDSYNEQFF	TGTGCCAGCAGCCACCCATTAGGGGGGGACTCCTACAATGAGCAGTTCTTC
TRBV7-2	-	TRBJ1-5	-	CASSAAGQPQHF	TGTGCCAGCAGCGCAGCCGGGCAGCCCCAGCATTTT
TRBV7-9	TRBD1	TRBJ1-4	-	CASSLAGTGHEKLFF	TGTGCCAGCAGCTTAGCTGGGACAGGGCACGAAAAACTGTTTTTT
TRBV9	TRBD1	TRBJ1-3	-	CASSGLGQGKNTIYF	TGTGCCAGCAGCGGGCTCGGACAGGGGAAGAACACCATATATTTT
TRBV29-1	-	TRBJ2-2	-	CSVDRGDGELFF	TGCAGCGTTGACAGGGGAGACGGGGAGCTGTTTTTT
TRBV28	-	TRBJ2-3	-	CASSLVQLTDTQYF	TGTGCCAGCAGTTTAGTGCAACTGACAGATACGCAGTATTTT
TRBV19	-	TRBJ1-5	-	CASSMLEGRSQPQHF	TGTGCCAGTAGTATGCTGGAGGGGAGAAGTCAGCCCCAGCATTTT
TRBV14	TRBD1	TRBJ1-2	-	CASRRQGAGGYTF	TGTGCCAGCAGACGACAGGGGGCAGGAGGCTACACCTTC
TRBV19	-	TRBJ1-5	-	CASSPISGLGNQPQHF	TGTGCCAGTAGCCCGATTAGCGGTTTGGGGAATCAGCCCCAGCATTTT
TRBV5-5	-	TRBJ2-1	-	CASSREGSSNEQFF	TGTGCCAGCAGCCGCGAAGGTAGCTCCAATGAGCAGTTCTTC
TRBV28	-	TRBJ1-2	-	CASSLGGNYGYTF	TGTGCCAGCAGTTTAGGGGGGAACTATGGCTACACCTTC
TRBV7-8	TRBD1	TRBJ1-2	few	CASSLARDRAYYGYTF	TGTGCCAGCAGCTTAGCGAGGGACAGGGCCTACTATGGCTACACCTTC
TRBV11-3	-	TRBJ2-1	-	CASSLAGLHNEQFF	TGTGCCAGCAGCTTAGCAGGACTTCACAATGAGCAGTTCTTC
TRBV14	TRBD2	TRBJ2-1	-	CASSQATSGGGPFF	TGTGCCAGCAGCCAAGCTACTAGCGGGGGGGGGCCGTTCTTC
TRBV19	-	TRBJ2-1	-	CASSTGGAYNEQFF	TGTGCCAGTAGTACTGGGGGCGCCTACAATGAGCAGTTCTTC
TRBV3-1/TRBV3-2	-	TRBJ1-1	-	CASSLAGREVFDTEAFF	TGTGCCAGCAGCCTCGCCGGCAGGGAGGTTTTCGACACTGAAGCTTTCTTT
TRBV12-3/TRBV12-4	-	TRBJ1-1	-	CASSRGSEAFF	TGTGCCAGCAGTCGCGGGAGTGAAGCTTTCTTT
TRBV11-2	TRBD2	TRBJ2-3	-	CATSGVAGLYDTQYF	TGTGCCACCAGCGGGGTAGCGGGGCTGTACGATACGCAGTATTTT
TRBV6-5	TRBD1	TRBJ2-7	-	CASSYGHRGEQYF	TGTGCCAGCAGTTATGGTCACAGGGGGGAGCAGTACTTC
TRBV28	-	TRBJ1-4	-	CASSLRRTPTNEKLFF	TGTGCCAGCAGTTTGAGGCGGACTCCAACTAATGAAAAACTGTTTTTT
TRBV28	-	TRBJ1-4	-	CASTRGSEKLFF	TGTGCCAGCACCCGAGGGAGTGAAAAACTGTTTTTT
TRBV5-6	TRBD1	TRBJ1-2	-	CASTLGQNYGYTF	TGTGCCAGCACCCTGGGACAGAACTATGGCTACACCTTC
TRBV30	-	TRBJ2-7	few	CAWSGTGVDEQYF	TGTGCCTGGAGTGGAACGGGGGTCGACGAGCAGTACTTC
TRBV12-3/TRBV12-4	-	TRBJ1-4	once	CASKAGADEKLFF	TGTGCCAGCAAGGCGGGGGCCGATGAAAAACTGTTTTTT
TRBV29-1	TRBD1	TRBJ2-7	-	CSIAGTGLDEQYF	TGCAGCATAGCCGGGACAGGGCTCGACGAGCAGTACTTC
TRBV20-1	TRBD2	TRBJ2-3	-	CSASRGGWSGDTQYF	TGCAGTGCTAGTCGGGGGGGCTGGTCCGGAGATACGCAGTATTTT
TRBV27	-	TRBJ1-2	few	CASSQRGADGYTF	TGTGCCAGCAGCCAACGGGGGGCCGATGGCTACACCTTC
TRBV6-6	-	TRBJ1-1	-	CATSPGWNTEAFF	TGTGCCACCTCTCCAGGGTGGAACACTGAAGCTTTCTTT